One sample yielded the 15 T cell receptor beta chains listed below, sequenced in a study of T cell responses to AZD1222 COVID-19 vaccine (dated by TCRdb to 2020 to 2023). Sample time point, as interpreted from the label and publication: about 28 days (+/-7) after the second vaccine dose. Receptor libraries were prepared by the immunoSEQ multiplex PCR assay. Sourced from immuneACCESS, this table was stored by TCRdb with only in-frame sequences that have V and J called. A share of the clones is absent; for the studies checked, an unresolved V gene accounts for under half, and the remainder has no known explanation. The sample table holds roughly 86,000 clones, of which 85% were seen once. Of the sample, over 3.5% falls within the top ten clones. The starting material was peripheral blood, obtained 28 days after the second AZD1222 dose. Source of these receptors: an adult who received the AZD1222 COVID-19 vaccine.

The V call is TRBV3-1 (or the pseudogene TRBV3-2), the J call TRBJ1-4; D may be TRBD1 (5 bases). Trimming stripped 1 base from V and 5 bases from J, with 14 bases between. The CDR3 is 16 residues long. CDR1 and CDR2 from the germline V gene are LGHDT and YNNKEL (reference sequence). The CDR3 region is CASSQGFQGLNEKLFF. The CDR3 DNA is TGTGCCAGCAGCCAAGGATTTCAGGGATTAAATGAAAAACTGTTTTTT.

This chain uses TRBV7-3 with TRBJ1-2; 9 nucleotides line up with TRBD1. V lost 2 bases and J lost 8; bases outside the gene matches: 3. This CDR3 is 13 amino acids long. Germline CDR1 SGHTA, CDR2 FQGTGA. The CDR3 sequence: CASSLGQGRGYTF. CDR3 nucleotide sequence: TGTGCCAGCAGCTTAGGACAGGGGCGCGGCTACACCTTC.

In this sample, this clone turned up a few times. The J gene is TRBJ2-2, the V gene TRBV9; 7 positions match TRBD1. V lost 3 bases, J lost 1 base, and 6 bases stayed unmatched. The CDR3 is made up of 16 amino acids. From germline, CDR1 is SGDLS and CDR2 YYNGEE. The CDR3 sequence is CASSASHRGNTGELFF. CDR3 DNA: TGTGCCAGCAGCGCGAGCCACAGGGGGAACACCGGGGAGCTGTTTTTT.

This clone was seen only once. CDR3 DNA: TGTGCCAGCAGCCCCAGACAGGACATCTATGGCTACACCTTC. It translates to CASSPRQDIYGYTF. This chain links TRBV13 with TRBJ1-2; the D gene is possibly TRBD1 (6 bases). There are 14 residues in the CDR3. V lost 5 bases to trimming and J lost 4 bases, with 14 bases between them. Germline CDR1 PRHDT, CDR2 FYEKMQ (reference sequence).

The gene calls are TRBV10-3 and TRBJ1-4; unclear D gene. There are 13 residues in the CDR3. CDR1 ENHRY and CDR2 SYGVKD come from the germline V gene. The ends were cut back, 7 bases at V and 0 bases at J, with 6 bases in the middle. CDR3 in amino acids: CAIKAATNEKLFF. CDR3 bases: TGTGCCATCAAGGCAGCAACTAATGAAAAACTGTTTTTT.

The CDR3 DNA reads TGTGCCAGCAGTTTGATCCGGCAGGGGGGCGGGGAGCTGTTTTTT. Translation: CASSLIRQGGGELFF. The rearrangement links TRBV27 to TRBJ2-2, with D maybe TRBD1 (7 bases). Germline V lookup: CDR1 MNHEY, CDR2 SMNVEV (reference sequence). The CDR3 has 15 amino acids. Trimming stripped 3 bases from V and 7 bases from J, with 15 bases between.

The chain joins TRBV6-5 to TRBJ2-7; 7 bases agree with TRBD1. CDR1 and CDR2 (germline): MNHEY, SVGAGI. The length of the CDR3 is 14 residues. The J segment lost 0 bases and the V segment lost 8 bases, leaving 7 bases of the junction unmatched. The CDR3 loop reads CASQATGLSYEQYF. Here the CDR3 DNA reads TGTGCCAGCCAAGCGACAGGGCTCTCCTACGAGCAGTACTTC.

The CDR3 coding sequence is TGTGCCAGCAGTTCACATAATCAGCCCCAGCATTTT. It encodes CASSSHNQPQHF. The J gene is TRBJ1-5, the V gene TRBV27, with D unresolved. V was trimmed by 4 bases and J by 4 bases, leaving 5 bases between them. This CDR3 comprises 12 residues. Germline CDR1 is MNHEY and CDR2 is SMNVEV (reference sequence).

This chain uses TRBV7-6 with TRBJ1-2; tentative D call: TRBD1 (5 bases). The CDR3 loop spans 16 amino acids. The germline V gene has CDR1 SGHVS and CDR2 FNYEAQ. Here the CDR3 DNA reads TGTGCATCACTGGGACTTAAGTTCGAGGGGAACTATGGCTACACCTTC. It translates to CASLGLKFEGNYGYTF.

This chain connects TRBV29-1 to TRBJ1-2; possible D gene TRBD1, 5 bases. The CDR3 sequence is 12 residues long. V lost 2 bases and J lost 5, with 9 bases in between. The germline V gene encodes CDR1 SQVTM and CDR2 ANQGSEA. In DNA, the CDR3 is TGCAGCGTTGAAAGGCAGGGATATGGCTACACCTTC. It yields the protein CSVERQGYGYTF.

CDR3 nucleotides: TGCGCCAGCAGCTTGTTTGGTCCGGACTCTGGAAACACCATATATTTT. It specifies CASSLFGPDSGNTIYF. The gene calls are TRBV5-1 and TRBJ1-3; D is uncertain. CDR3 size: 16 residues. V was cut by 1 base and J by 0 bases, with 11 bases left in between. The germline V gene has CDR1 SGHRS and CDR2 YFSETQ.

The chain employs TRBV6-2 or TRBV6-3 and TRBJ1-2; no definite D call. The CDR3 spans 10 residues. With 5 bases removed from V and 5 bases from J, the gap between germline ends came to 3 bases. Per the germline V gene, CDR1 is MNHEY and CDR2 is SVGEGT. The CDR3 DNA follows: TGTGCCAGCAGTCGGTATGGCTACACCTTC. Protein: CASSRYGYTF.

The genes are TRBV7-2 and TRBJ2-5; the match to TRBD2 covers 12 bases. The CDR3 has 16 amino acids. CDR1 is SGHTA and CDR2 is FQGNSA in the germline V gene. The V segment lost 3 bases and the J segment 5 bases; nucleotides outside the gene matches: 7. The CDR3 region has the DNA TGTGCCAGCAGCTTCCTAGCGGGGGGGCTCGAGGAGACCCAGTACTTC. This encodes CASSFLAGGLEETQYF.

The V call is TRBV5-5, the J call TRBJ2-1; 11 nucleotides agree with TRBD1. V was clipped by 3 bases and J by 3 bases; unmatched bases: 2. This CDR3 is 15 amino acids long. Germline CDR1 and CDR2: SGHKS and YYEKEE (reference sequence). Written as DNA, the CDR3 is TGTGCCAGCAGCTCCGGGACAGGGGGCTACAATGAGCAGTTCTTC. The encoded protein is CASSSGTGGYNEQFF.

This clone was recorded a few times. The chain uses TRBV18 and TRBJ1-5; D might be TRBD1 (5 bases). Germline V CDR1 and CDR2: KGHSH, LQKENI. The CDR3 extends over 16 amino acids. V gave up 1 base and J gave up 0 bases, with 10 bases separating them. The CDR3 reads CASSPQGPYSNQPQHF. The CDR3 DNA reads as TGTGCCAGCTCACCACAGGGGCCCTATAGCAATCAGCCCCAGCATTTT.